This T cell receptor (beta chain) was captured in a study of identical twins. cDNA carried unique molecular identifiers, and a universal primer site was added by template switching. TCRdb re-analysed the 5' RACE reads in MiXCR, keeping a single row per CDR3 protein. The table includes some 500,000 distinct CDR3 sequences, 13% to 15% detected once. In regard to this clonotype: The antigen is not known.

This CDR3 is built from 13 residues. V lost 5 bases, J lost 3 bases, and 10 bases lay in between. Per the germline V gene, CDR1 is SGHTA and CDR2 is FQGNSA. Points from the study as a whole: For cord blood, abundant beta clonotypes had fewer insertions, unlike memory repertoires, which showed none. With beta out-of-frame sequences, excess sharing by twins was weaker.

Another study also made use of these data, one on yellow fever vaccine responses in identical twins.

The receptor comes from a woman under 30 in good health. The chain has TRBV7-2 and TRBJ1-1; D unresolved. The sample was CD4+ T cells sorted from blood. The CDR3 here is CASSKAAYTEAFF. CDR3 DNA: TGTGCCAGCAGCAAAGCGGCGTACACTGAAGCTTTCTTT.